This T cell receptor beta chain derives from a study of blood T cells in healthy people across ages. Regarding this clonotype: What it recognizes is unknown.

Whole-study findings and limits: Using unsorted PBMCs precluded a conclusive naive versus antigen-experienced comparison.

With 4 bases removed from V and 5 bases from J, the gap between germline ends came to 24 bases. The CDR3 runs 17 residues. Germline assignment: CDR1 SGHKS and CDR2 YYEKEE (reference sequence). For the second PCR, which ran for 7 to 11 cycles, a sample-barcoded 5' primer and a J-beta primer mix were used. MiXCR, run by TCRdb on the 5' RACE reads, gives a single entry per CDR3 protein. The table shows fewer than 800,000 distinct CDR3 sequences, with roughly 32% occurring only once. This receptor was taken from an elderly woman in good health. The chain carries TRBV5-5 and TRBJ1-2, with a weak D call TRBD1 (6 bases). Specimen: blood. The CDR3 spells CASSRRTGGRAVYGYTF. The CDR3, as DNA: TGTGCCAGCAGCCGACGGACCGGGGGCAGGGCGGTATATGGCTACACCTTC.